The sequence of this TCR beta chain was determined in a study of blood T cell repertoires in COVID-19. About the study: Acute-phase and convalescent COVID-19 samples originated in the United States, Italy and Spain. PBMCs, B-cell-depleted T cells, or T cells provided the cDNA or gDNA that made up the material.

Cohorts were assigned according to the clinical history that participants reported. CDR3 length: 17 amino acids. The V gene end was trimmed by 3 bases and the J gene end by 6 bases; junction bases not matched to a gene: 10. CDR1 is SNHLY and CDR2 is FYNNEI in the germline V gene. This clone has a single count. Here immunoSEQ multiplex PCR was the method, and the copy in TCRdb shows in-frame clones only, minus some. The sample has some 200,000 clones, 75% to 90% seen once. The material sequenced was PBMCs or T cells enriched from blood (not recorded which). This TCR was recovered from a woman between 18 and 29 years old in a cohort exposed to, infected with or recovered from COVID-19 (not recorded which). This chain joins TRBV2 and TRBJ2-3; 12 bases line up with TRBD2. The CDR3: CASSEDWLAGGTDTQYF. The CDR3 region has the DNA TGTGCCAGCAGTGAGGACTGGCTAGCGGGGGGGACTGATACGCAGTATTTT.